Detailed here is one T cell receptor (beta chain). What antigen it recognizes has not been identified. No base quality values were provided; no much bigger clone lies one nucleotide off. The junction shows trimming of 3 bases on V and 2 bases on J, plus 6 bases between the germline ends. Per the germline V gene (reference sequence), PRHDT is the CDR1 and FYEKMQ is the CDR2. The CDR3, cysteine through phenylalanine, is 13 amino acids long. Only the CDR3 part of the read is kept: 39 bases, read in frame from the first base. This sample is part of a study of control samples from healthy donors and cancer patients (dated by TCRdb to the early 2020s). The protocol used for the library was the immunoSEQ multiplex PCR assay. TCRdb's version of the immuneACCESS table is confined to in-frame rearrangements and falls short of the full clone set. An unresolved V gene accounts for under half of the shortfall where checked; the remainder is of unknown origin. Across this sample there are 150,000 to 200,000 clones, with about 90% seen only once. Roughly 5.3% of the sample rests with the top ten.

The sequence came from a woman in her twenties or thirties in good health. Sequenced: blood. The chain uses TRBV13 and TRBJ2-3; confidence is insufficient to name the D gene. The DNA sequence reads TGTGCCAGCAGCTTTCGGCCCACAGATACGCAGTATTTT. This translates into CASSFRPTDTQYF.